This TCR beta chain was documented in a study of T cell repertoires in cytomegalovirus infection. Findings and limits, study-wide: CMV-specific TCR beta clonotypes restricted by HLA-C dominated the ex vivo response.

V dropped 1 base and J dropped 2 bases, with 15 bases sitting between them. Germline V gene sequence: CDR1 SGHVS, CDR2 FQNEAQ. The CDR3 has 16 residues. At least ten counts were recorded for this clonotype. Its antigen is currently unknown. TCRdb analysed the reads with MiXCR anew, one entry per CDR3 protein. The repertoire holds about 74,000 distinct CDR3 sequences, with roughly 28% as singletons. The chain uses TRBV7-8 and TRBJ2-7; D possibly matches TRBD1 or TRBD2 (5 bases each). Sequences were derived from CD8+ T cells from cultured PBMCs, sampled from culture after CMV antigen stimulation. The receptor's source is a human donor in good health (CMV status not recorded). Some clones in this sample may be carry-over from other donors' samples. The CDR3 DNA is TGTGCCAGCAGCTTAGGCGGGTCAGGGAGCCCCTACGAGCAGTACTTC. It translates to CASSLGGSGSPYEQYF.